This T cell receptor beta chain was documented in a study of T-cell reconstitution after alpha-beta-depleted transplantation in children. This CDR3 is built from 15 residues. The ends were cut back, 2 bases at V and 3 bases at J, with 14 bases in the middle. Germline CDR1 SGHTA, CDR2 FQGNSA. The authors prepared the TCRbeta library with unique molecular identifiers. MiXCR, run by TCRdb on the PCR reads, gives a single entry per CDR3 protein. The sample has under 750,000 distinct CDR3 sequences; roughly 23% are singletons. Sample: PBMCs, mostly from graft donor cells, taken 360 days after TCRalphabeta/CD19-depleted stem cell transplant. The receptor was derived from a boy less than two years old who had a stem cell transplant for acute myeloid leukemia, so the T cells may come from the graft donor. The V and J genes are TRBV7-2 and TRBJ2-7; D may be TRBD1 (5 bases). CDR3: CASSLSPGYGYEQYF. The CDR3 coding sequence is TGTGCCAGCAGCTTAAGTCCAGGGTACGGCTACGAGCAGTACTTC.